These 30 T cell receptor beta chains were sequenced from one sample in a study of blood T cell repertoires in COVID-19. Sequenced by immunoSEQ multiplex PCR; TCRdb stores in-frame clones only, minus some. The sample shows around 140,000 clones, over 80% of them seen only once. The sample taken for sequencing was PBMCs or T cells enriched from blood (not recorded which). Source of these receptors: a man in his fifties or sixties who had recovered from COVID-19.

V usage is TRBV9 and J usage is TRBJ2-1; 10 bases line up with TRBD2. The V gene's germline CDR1 is SGDLS and CDR2 YYNGEE. The junction had 6 bases not matched to a gene; V was cut back by 2 bases and J by 4 bases. The CDR3 contains 16 residues. CDR3 in DNA: TGTGCCAGCAGCGTCGCCGTAGCGGGAGGTTACAATGAGCAGTTCTTC. It is translated as CASSVAVAGGYNEQFF. Full variable domain (remainder filled in from reference TRBV9 and TRBJ2-1): DSGVTQTPKHLITATGQRVTLRCSPRSGDLSVYWYQQSLDQGLQFLIQYYNGEERAKGNILERFSAQQFPDLHSELNLSSLELGDSALYFCASSVAVAGGYNEQFFGPGTRLTVL.

The chain uses TRBV19 and TRBJ1-1, with TRBD1 matching 8 bases. Germline CDR1 LNHDA, CDR2 SQIVND (reference sequence). V was pared by 7 bases and J by 1 base, with 5 bases of the junction left unmatched. The CDR3 consists of 14 residues. CDR3 region: CASTQGATNTEAFF. The CDR3 coding sequence is TGTGCCAGTACTCAGGGGGCCACGAACACTGAAGCTTTCTTT.

This rearrangement joins TRBV5-1 to TRBJ2-3; D call uncertain. The germline V gene encodes CDR1 SGHRS and CDR2 YFSETQ. V was shortened by 1 base and J by 4 bases, with 7 bases between the two germline ends. The CDR3 loop spans 13 amino acids. CDR3: CASSLQSSDTQYF. The CDR3 DNA reads TGCGCCAGCAGCTTGCAGTCGTCAGATACGCAGTATTTT.

The chain combines TRBV7-8 with TRBJ2-7; D is perhaps TRBD2 (5 bases). The V end was cut by 3 bases, the J end by 6 bases, with 9 bases between. The germline CDR1 and CDR2 sequences are SGHVS and FQNEAQ. The CDR3 contains 12 residues. The CDR3 DNA is TGTGCCAGCAGCTTTCCGGGAATCGAGCAGTACTTC. Its translation: CASSFPGIEQYF.

The chain employs TRBV5-1 and TRBJ1-3; D unclear. The germline gives CDR1 SGHRS, CDR2 YFSETQ. The CDR3 has 17 residues. V lost 4 bases, J lost 0 bases, and 17 bases lay in between. The DNA for the CDR3 is TGCGCCAGCAGCCTTGCCTCCCCCGGGAGCTCTGGAAACACCATATATTTT. The encoded protein is CASSLASPGSSGNTIYF.

V and J are TRBV6-5 and TRBJ1-1, with 8 bases matching TRBD1. The V gene's germline CDR1 is MNHEY and CDR2 SVGAGI. The CDR3 totals 14 residues. J gave up 4 bases and V 7 bases, and 8 bases lay outside the gene matches. The CDR3 loop is CASTSTGAATEAFF. CDR3 coding DNA: TGTGCCAGCACCTCGACAGGGGCAGCCACTGAAGCTTTCTTT.

The chain couples TRBV7-9 to TRBJ1-4, with a tentative D call TRBD1 (5 bases). V was pared by 4 bases and J by 1 base, with 10 bases between. The CDR3 covers 15 residues. Germline loops: CDR1 SEHNR, CDR2 FQNEAQ (reference sequence). In DNA form, the CDR3 reads TGTGCCAGCAGCTCCCTCCAGGGAACTAATGAAAAACTGTTTTTT. This translates into CASSSLQGTNEKLFF.

This chain links TRBV4-2 with TRBJ2-2; 14 positions agree with TRBD2. This CDR3 has 18 residues. V was pared by 7 bases and J by 4 bases, with 11 bases of the junction left unmatched. Germline V lookup: CDR1 LGHNA, CDR2 YNFKEQ. CDR3 in amino acids: CASMGVTSGGAVTGELFF. The CDR3 DNA is TGTGCCAGCATGGGTGTGACTAGCGGGGGGGCCGTCACCGGGGAGCTGTTTTTT.

V and J are TRBV6-2 or TRBV6-3 and TRBJ1-4; D is uncertain. Germline V CDR1 and CDR2: MNHEY, SVGEGT. V gave up 6 bases and J gave up 11 bases, with 7 bases separating them. The CDR3 is 10 residues long. DNA of the CDR3: TGTGCCAGCAGCAACGGGAAACTGTTTTTT. Its protein product is CASSNGKLFF.

The chain is built from TRBV18 and TRBJ2-7; 9 bases are shared with TRBD2. Germline CDR1 is KGHSH and CDR2 is LQKENI. V shed 4 bases, J shed 1 base, and the junction held 5 bases outside the gene matches. The CDR3 is made up of 15 amino acids. Written as DNA, the CDR3 is TGTGCCAGCTCACTCGGCGGGAGGGCGTCCTACGAGCAGTACTTC. Residues: CASSLGGRASYEQYF.

This rearrangement joins TRBV11-2 to TRBJ2-7, with 10 bases matching TRBD2. From germline, CDR1 is SGHAT and CDR2 FQNNGV. The CDR3 contains 15 residues. The V and J ends lost 3 bases and 3 bases, in that order; junction bases with no gene match: 5. The CDR3 nucleotides are TGTGCCAGCAGCTTCATTCGGACTAGCGGCTACGAGCAGTACTTC. Amino acid sequence: CASSFIRTSGYEQYF.

Comments on this clone: This sample also contains other DNA sequences that code for the same CDR3. The chain is built from TRBV30 and TRBJ1-2, with 8 bases that match TRBD1. Germline values: CDR1 GTSNPN, CDR2 SVGIG (reference sequence). The length of the CDR3 is 13 residues. Trimming removed 5 bases from V and 5 bases from J; junction bases left unmatched: 7. The CDR3 DNA sequence: TGTGCCTGGGGCCGGGACAGGCCATATGGCTACACCTTC. Its protein product is CAWGRDRPYGYTF.

Only one count was recorded for this clone. This rearrangement joins TRBV2 to TRBJ1-5; D perhaps matches TRBD1 (5 bases). The CDR3 runs to 17 residues. Between the trimmed V and J ends, which lost 9 bases and 5 bases, there was a span of 26 bases. CDR1 is SNHLY, CDR2 FYNNEI, per germline. CDR3 nucleotides: TGTGCCAGTGGAACACAAAGCGCGGCAGGGTCGGATCAGCCCCAGCATTTT. Amino acid sequence: CASGTQSAAGSDQPQHF.

This chain joins TRBV7-9 and TRBJ2-3, with 7 positions matching TRBD1. Germline V lookup: CDR1 SEHNR, CDR2 FQNEAQ (reference sequence). The length of the CDR3 is 18 residues. The V and J ends lost 0 bases and 3 bases, in that order; junction bases with no gene match: 12. The CDR3 nucleotides read TGTGCCAGCAGCTTAGCGCTCGTCACAGGGGAGCAGACAGATACGCAGTATTTT. Amino acids: CASSLALVTGEQTDTQYF.

This clone was seen a handful of times. This chain connects TRBV20-1 to TRBJ1-5; no firm D call. This CDR3 has 13 residues. V shed 3 bases and J shed 0 bases, with 6 bases lying between them. Germline V CDR1 and CDR2: DFQATT, SNEGSKA (reference sequence). The CDR3 sequence is CSASGSSNQPQHF. The DNA for the CDR3 is TGCAGTGCTAGTGGGAGTAGCAATCAGCCCCAGCATTTT.

This clone is a singleton in its sample. The chain couples TRBV13 to TRBJ1-3, with D perhaps TRBD1 (5 bases). CDR1 and CDR2 (germline): PRHDT, FYEKMQ (reference sequence). The CDR3 is 14 residues long. V was pared by 1 base and J by 3 bases, with 7 bases between. CDR3 DNA sequence: TGTGCCAGCAGCTTAGCAGGGAATGGAAACACCATATATTTT. This sequence encodes CASSLAGNGNTIYF. The entire variable domain, with the rest obtained from reference TRBV13 and TRBJ1-3, is as follows: AAGVIQSPRHLIKEKRETATLKCYPIPRHDTVYWYQQGPGQDPQFLISFYEKMQSDKGSIPDRFSAQQFSDYHSELNMSSLELGDSALYFCASSLAGNGNTIYFGEGSWLTVV.

The genes are TRBV20-1 and TRBJ2-1, with 14 positions matching TRBD2. Germline V gives CDR1 DFQATT, CDR2 SNEGSKA (reference sequence). V was clipped by 5 bases and J by 9 bases; unmatched bases: 9. This CDR3 is built from 15 residues. CDR3 nucleotides: TGCAGTGCTGGTGGGACTAGCGGGAGAAGGGGTGAGCAGTTCTTC. Residues: CSAGGTSGRRGEQFF.

The CDR3: CSVEDDYGYTF. The CDR3, as DNA: TGCAGCGTTGAAGACGACTATGGCTACACCTTC. The V call is TRBV29-1, the J call TRBJ1-2, with D hard to call. V lost 0 bases, J lost 3 bases, and 2 bases lay in between. The CDR3 contains 11 residues. Per germline, CDR1 SQVTM and CDR2 ANQGSEA.

The rearrangement joins TRBV28 to TRBJ2-1; 8 nucleotides line up with TRBD1. The ends lost 0 bases at V and 4 bases at J; junction bases unmatched: 5. The CDR3 extends over 16 amino acids. Germline V CDR1 and CDR2: MDHEN, SYDVKM. CDR3 in DNA: TGTGCCAGCAGTTTATGGGCGGGGACAGGATACAATGAGCAGTTCTTC. The encoded protein is CASSLWAGTGYNEQFF. The full variable domain, with the rest looked up from reference TRBV28 and TRBJ2-1, is DVKVTQSSRYLVKRTGEKVFLECVQDMDHENMFWYRQDPGLGLRLIYFSYDVKMKEKGDIPEGYSVSREKKERFSLILESASTNQTSMYLCASSLWAGTGYNEQFFGPGTRLTVL.

The chain links TRBV3-1 (or the pseudogene TRBV3-2) to TRBJ1-6; D is undetermined. Looked up from germline, CDR1 is LGHDT and CDR2 is YNNKEL (reference sequence). The CDR3 is made up of 16 amino acids. Trimming removed 0 bases from V and 10 bases from J, with 16 bases in between. Here the CDR3 DNA reads TGTGCCAGCAGCCAAGAAGTGGGCATCTATTACTCACCCCTCCACTTT. Translated: CASSQEVGIYYSPLHF.

This rearrangement joins TRBV7-3 to TRBJ2-1, with TRBD2 identical over 9 bases. Germline CDR1 SGHTA, CDR2 FQGTGA. The CDR3 has 14 amino acids. After removal of 5 bases from V and 5 bases from J, the junction contained 4 bases not matched to a gene. CDR3 nucleotide sequence: TGTGCCAGCAGCCGACTAGCGGATCACAATGAGCAGTTCTTC. Translating gives CASSRLADHNEQFF.

The rearrangement links TRBV11-3 to TRBJ1-1; unclear D gene. The germline V gene encodes CDR1 SGHNT and CDR2 YENEEA. This CDR3 has 14 residues. V was clipped by 2 bases and J by 6 bases, with 13 bases between them. CDR3 sequence (DNA): TGTGCCAGCAGCTTACGGAGCGGGTCGGCTGAAGCTTTCTTT. Translated, it gives CASSLRSGSAEAFF.

About this clone: One junction end does not reproduce the germline sequence, and a read error may be involved. The chain is built from TRBV6-1 and TRBJ1-2; no reliable D call. Looked up from germline, CDR1 is MNHNS and CDR2 is SASEGT. The CDR3 is made up of 15 amino acids. CDR3 coding DNA: TGTGCCAGCACTGAAGCGTGGCAAGGAGGCTATGGCTACACCTTC. It specifies CASTEAWQGGYGYTF.

The chain recombines TRBV19 with TRBJ1-6; D gene uncertain. Germline-derived CDR1 and CDR2 are LNHDA and SQIVND (reference sequence). Trimming removed 5 bases at V and 5 bases at J, with 10 bases between. This CDR3 has 14 amino acids. CDR3 in DNA: TGTGCCAGTAGTGAGAGGGAGGATAATTCACCCCTCCACTTT. Protein: CASSEREDNSPLHF.

The sample holds one count of this clone. The genes are TRBV6-6 and TRBJ1-6, with a tentative D call TRBD1 (6 bases). V lost 5 bases to trimming and J lost 7 bases, with 24 bases between them. The germline gives CDR1 MNHNY, CDR2 SVGAGI (reference sequence). The CDR3 contains 18 residues. The CDR3 spells CASSRYPHFTGPNSPLHF. The CDR3 DNA sequence: TGTGCCAGCAGTCGCTACCCACACTTCACAGGGCCCAATTCACCCCTCCACTTT.

The gene calls are TRBV9 and TRBJ2-5; tentative D call: TRBD2 (6 bases). V was pared by 0 bases and J by 0 bases, with 18 bases between. The CDR3 totals 18 residues. Germline CDR1 is SGDLS and CDR2 is YYNGEE. CDR3 residues: CASSVGAAGAGNQETQYF. The CDR3 region has the DNA TGTGCCAGCAGCGTAGGGGCGGCCGGTGCGGGGAACCAAGAGACCCAGTACTTC. The whole variable domain, remainder taken from reference TRBV9 and TRBJ2-5, is DSGVTQTPKHLITATGQRVTLRCSPRSGDLSVYWYQQSLDQGLQFLIQYYNGEERAKGNILERFSAQQFPDLHSELNLSSLELGDSALYFCASSVGAAGAGNQETQYFGPGTRLLVL.

This rearrangement joins TRBV27 to TRBJ1-5; TRBD1 might be the D (6 bases). Germline V gives CDR1 MNHEY, CDR2 SMNVEV (reference sequence). The CDR3 sequence is 15 residues long. The V and J ends lost 5 bases and 6 bases respectively, with 17 bases between them. The CDR3 DNA follows: TGTGCCAGCAGTACCCAGGGGCGGTCCTCTCAGCCCCAGCATTTT. It specifies CASSTQGRSSQPQHF.

This clone appeared a few times. At the DNA level, this CDR3 is encoded by other sequences in the same sample as well. The V and J genes are TRBV5-6 and TRBJ2-7; TRBD1 might be the D (7 bases). This CDR3 is built from 14 residues. The germline V gene encodes CDR1 SGHDT and CDR2 YYEEEE. V shed 4 bases and J shed 2 bases, with 13 bases lying between them. The CDR3 region has the DNA TGTGCCAGCAGCCCAGGGGGGATTCCCTACGAGCAGTACTTC. It yields the protein CASSPGGIPYEQYF.

This clone was found once. The V call is TRBV7-2, the J call TRBJ2-7, with a possible D match to TRBD2 (6 bases). Germline V gives CDR1 SGHTA, CDR2 FQGNSA. There are 13 residues in the CDR3. Between the trimmed V and J ends, which lost 1 base and 2 bases, there was a span of 6 bases. CDR3 sequence (DNA): TGTGCCAGCAGCTTAGTAGCGGCCTACGAGCAGTACTTC. Translation: CASSLVAAYEQYF.

The chain has TRBV6-5 and TRBJ1-1; D call uncertain. V lost 7 bases and J lost 7, with 16 bases in between. Germline loops: CDR1 MNHEY, CDR2 SVGAGI. The CDR3 runs to 13 residues. CDR3: CASTGSLGLEAFF. The CDR3 DNA reads TGTGCCAGCACTGGCAGTTTGGGCCTTGAAGCTTTCTTT.